Shown below are 8 T cell receptor beta chains from a single sample sequenced in a study of ipilimumab plus nivolumab after autologous stem cell transplantation. The repertoire was sequenced with immunoSEQ multiplex PCR; TCRdb's copy has only in-frame clones and lacks some. The sample yields 15,000 to 20,000 clones, approximately 75% seen once. This material consisted of PBMCs, taken in a trial of ipilimumab plus nivolumab as post-transplant consolidation. These TCRs come from a male donor with diffuse large B-cell lymphoma.

The chain links TRBV27 to TRBJ2-7; D not certain. The CDR3 totals 14 residues. Trimming took 5 bases from V and 4 from J, leaving 15 bases between them. Germline V gives CDR1 MNHEY, CDR2 SMNVEV (reference sequence). The CDR3 DNA follows: TGTGCCAGCAGTCCGACCGGCAGTCTTTACGAGCAGTACTTC. Protein sequence: CASSPTGSLYEQYF.

Comment on this clone: The junction shows a germline mismatch at one end, possibly a read error. The chain carries TRBV11-3 and TRBJ2-1, with D maybe TRBD1 (5 bases). The germline V gene encodes CDR1 SGHNT and CDR2 YENEEA. This CDR3 is built from 13 residues. DNA for the CDR3: TGTGCCAGCAGCGTAGATGGGGCAAATGAGCAGTTCTTC. Its protein is CASSVDGANEQFF. The variable domain in full, with the rest retrieved from reference TRBV11-3 and TRBJ2-1, is EAGVVQSPRYKIIEKKQPVAFWCNPISGHNTLYWYLQNLGQGPELLIRYENEEAVDDSQLPKDRFSAERLKGVDSTLKIQPAELGDSAVYLCASSVDGANEQFFGPGTRLTVL.

The chain is built from TRBV5-8 and TRBJ2-5, with 9 bases matching TRBD2. CDR1 and CDR2 (germline): SGHTS, YDEGEE. After removal of 6 bases from V and 5 bases from J, the junction contained 14 bases not matched to a gene. The CDR3 sequence is 16 residues long. The DNA for the CDR3 is TGTGCCAGCACCTACCTAGCGGGACTGAGTAGGGAGACCCAGTACTTC. It encodes CASTYLAGLSRETQYF.

This clone is a singleton in its sample. The chain combines TRBV19 with TRBJ2-5; D remains ambiguous. The V end was cut by 5 bases, the J end by 6 bases, with 10 bases between. Germline V gene data show CDR1 as LNHDA and CDR2 as SQIVND (reference sequence). This CDR3 region has 12 residues. CDR3 protein: CASSRQGKTQYF. CDR3 DNA sequence: TGTGCCAGTAGTCGCCAAGGGAAGACCCAGTACTTC.

The chain combines TRBV13 with TRBJ1-1; 8 nucleotides align to TRBD1. Unmatched junction bases numbered 5, after V lost 5 bases and J lost 0 bases. Germline V CDR1 and CDR2: PRHDT, FYEKMQ (reference sequence). CDR3 length: 15 amino acids. The CDR3 coding sequence is TGTGCCAGCAGCACCTGGACAGGGTTGAACACTGAAGCTTTCTTT. It codes for CASSTWTGLNTEAFF.

The rearrangement uses TRBV27 and TRBJ2-7, with D possibly being TRBD2 (6 bases). Per germline, CDR1 MNHEY and CDR2 SMNVEV (reference sequence). V dropped 5 bases and J dropped 0 bases, with 11 bases sitting between them. This CDR3 has 14 amino acids. CDR3 nucleotides: TGTGCCAGCAGTCCGGGACTTGTCTCCTACGAGCAGTACTTC. This encodes CASSPGLVSYEQYF.

This clone was seen only once. V usage is TRBV19 and J usage is TRBJ2-7; TRBD1 aligns across 11 bases. Per the germline V gene, CDR1 is LNHDA and CDR2 is SQIVND (reference sequence). This CDR3 has 13 amino acids. The CDR3 DNA reads as TGTGCAGTAGGGGGACAGGGGGTCTACGAGCAGTACTTC. Amino acids: CAVGGQGVYEQYF.

V gene TRBV5-4 combines with J gene TRBJ2-7; no definite D call. Germline V gives CDR1 SGHNT, CDR2 YYREEE (reference sequence). The CDR3 is 12 residues long. Trimming removed 1 base from V and 7 bases from J, with 9 bases in between. The CDR3 protein is CASSLTPAEQYF. The CDR3 DNA reads TGTGCCAGCAGCTTGACCCCTGCTGAGCAGTACTTC. Drawing the rest from reference TRBV5-4 and TRBJ2-7, the complete variable domain is ETGVTQSPTHLIKTRGQQVTLRCSSQSGHNTVSWYQQALGQGPQFIFQYYREEENGRGNFPPRFSGLQFPNYSSELNVNALELDDSALYLCASSLTPAEQYFGPGTRLTVT.